The 2 T cell receptor beta chains reported below all come from one sample, sequenced in a study of regulatory T cells in long-lasting Graves disease. Time point specified: newly diagnosed GD, antithyroid drugs for less than 3 months. Following extraction of RNA from PBMCs, that RNA was used to make the TCR library. Researchers made TCR beta libraries by using iRepertoire HTBI primers and running Arm-PCR on CDR3 regions. TCRdb ran MiXCR on the multiplex PCR reads and lists one entry per CDR3 protein. The data hold about 520,000 distinct CDR3 sequences, with approximately 12% observed a single time. This sample also belongs to another study, concerning T cells in Graves' hyperthyroidism and ophthalmopathy.

The sequencing used peripheral blood mononuclear cells (PBMCs), collected at new diagnosis, from a patient treated with antithyroid drugs. The origin of the receptors is a woman aged 25 to 39 with Graves disease.

As to this clonotype: In this CDR3 the conserved last residue, phenylalanine or tryptophan, is missing, so a read error is likely. V usage is TRBV6-2 or TRBV6-3 and J usage is TRBJ1-4; the match to TRBD1 covers 7 bases. J was trimmed by 0 bases and V by 7 bases; bases with no gene match: 2. Germline V gene sequence: CDR1 MNHEY, CDR2 SVGEGT. This CDR3 has 14 amino acids. CDR3 nucleotides: TGTGCCAGCATGGGGACAGCAACTAATGAAAAACTGTTTCTT. Its protein is CASMGTATNEKLFL.

This clonotype was detected many times. The J gene is TRBJ2-7, the V gene TRBV6-1; TRBD1 matches 9 bases. CDR1 is MNHNS, CDR2 SASEGT, per germline. The CDR3 has 17 amino acids. The J segment lost 2 bases and the V segment lost 6 bases, leaving 14 bases of the junction unmatched. CDR3 DNA: TGTGCCAGCAGGGACCCGGGACAGGGTCATTCAACCTACGAGCAGTACTTC. It specifies CASRDPGQGHSTYEQYF.